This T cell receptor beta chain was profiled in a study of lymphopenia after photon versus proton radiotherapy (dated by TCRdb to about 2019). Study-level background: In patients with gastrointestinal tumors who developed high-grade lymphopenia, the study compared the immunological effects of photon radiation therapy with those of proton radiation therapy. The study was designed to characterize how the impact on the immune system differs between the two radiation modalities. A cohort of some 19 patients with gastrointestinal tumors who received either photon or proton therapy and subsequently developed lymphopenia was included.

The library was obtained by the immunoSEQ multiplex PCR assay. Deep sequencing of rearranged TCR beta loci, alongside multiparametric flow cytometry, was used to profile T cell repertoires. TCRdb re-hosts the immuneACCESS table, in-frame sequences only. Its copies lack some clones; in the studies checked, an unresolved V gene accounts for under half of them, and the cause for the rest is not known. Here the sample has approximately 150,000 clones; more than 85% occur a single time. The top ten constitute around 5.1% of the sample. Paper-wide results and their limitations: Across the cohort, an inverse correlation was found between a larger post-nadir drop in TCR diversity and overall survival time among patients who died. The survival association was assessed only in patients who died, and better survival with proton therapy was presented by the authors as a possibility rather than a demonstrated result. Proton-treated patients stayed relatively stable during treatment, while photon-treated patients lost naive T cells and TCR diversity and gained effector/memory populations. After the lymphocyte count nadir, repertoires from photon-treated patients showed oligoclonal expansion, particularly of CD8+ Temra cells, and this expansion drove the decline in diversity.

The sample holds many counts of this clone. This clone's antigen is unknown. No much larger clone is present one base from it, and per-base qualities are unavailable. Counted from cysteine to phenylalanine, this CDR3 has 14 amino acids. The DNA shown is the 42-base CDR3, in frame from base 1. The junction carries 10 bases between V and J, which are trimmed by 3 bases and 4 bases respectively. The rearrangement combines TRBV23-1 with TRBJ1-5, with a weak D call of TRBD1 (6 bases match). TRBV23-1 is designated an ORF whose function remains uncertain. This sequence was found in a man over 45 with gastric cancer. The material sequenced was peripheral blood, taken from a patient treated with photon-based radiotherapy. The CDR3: CASSHPRGNQPQHF. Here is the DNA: TGCGCCAGCAGTCACCCGAGGGGGAATCAGCCCCAGCATTTT.